Here is one T cell receptor (beta chain) with its context. Its antigen has not been determined. No clone much larger than this one lies a single base away; base qualities are absent. The cohort consisted of hundreds of healthy bone marrow donors. All cohort members were sampled while nominally healthy, although unrecorded immune exposures were likely present. The donor was CMV seropositive and was included in the group of 270 or so seropositive cohort members. A peripheral blood sample was collected from each donor, and TCR beta sequencing was performed on peripheral blood mononuclear cells. The Qiagen DNeasy Blood Extraction Kit was used to extract genomic DNA from the blood cell samples. Receptor amplification or capture employed the immunoSEQ multiplex PCR assay. For the multiplex PCR, a mixture combining 60 forward primers for TCR Vbeta segments and 13 reverse primers for TCR Jbeta segments was used. The CDR3 region of rearranged TCR beta genes was amplified from genomic DNA with a multiplex PCR assay. Amplified TCR beta libraries were sequenced as 87-base-pair reads on the Illumina HiSeq System. On the authors' methods: A later analysis tallied approximately 87 million unique TCR beta chains across the 550 to 850 repertoires, and approximately 11 million of those chains were shared by two or more donors. To remove PCR and sequencing errors, raw reads were error-corrected and collapsed into unique sequences using a nearest-neighbor algorithm that merged closely related sequences. Alignment of CDR3 sequences to IMGT reference sequences was used to assign V, D and J gene segments. For a sequence to be retained, at least a six-nucleotide match to both a V gene segment and a J gene segment was required. Rearrangements were called productive when the CDR3 lacked stop codons and stayed in frame with V and J; all others were non-productive. Following IMGT convention, CDR3 was defined as the stretch from the second conserved V-encoded cysteine up to the conserved J-encoded phenylalanine. The earlier analysis of 500 to 650 of the donors excluded any sequence lacking an unambiguous match to a single V gene segment. An earlier analysis of around 600 of the donors classified V segments as functional when productive rearrangements were above 56.7% and as segregating when the standard deviation between donors was above 5%. A statistical classification framework was built to diagnose cytomegalovirus status from the catalog of TCR beta chain sequences. In a later analysis, TCR nucleotide sequences were compared against IMGT/GENE-DB human TR gene sequences so that V and J genes could be assigned. A later analysis assigned CDR3 sequences and most-parsimonious VDJ recombination scenarios with the TCRdist pipeline. In a later analysis, each TCR beta chain was defined by its CDR3 amino acid sequence together with its V-gene family, and reads without a unique V-gene family were excluded. As a way to deal with suspected cross-contamination and a sequencing artifact, a later analysis dropped 592 nucleotide sequences that were highly shared and had low generation probability. For each public chain, a later analysis derived a clonal expansion index from normalized ranks of inferred template counts within each repertoire. In a later analysis, generation probabilities were computed using a VDJ recombination model fitted to out-of-frame rearrangements, and the results were checked against IGoR. A later analysis scored TCR-TCR, TCR-HLA and TCR-CMV co-occurrence with hypergeometric tests, applying a repertoire-size bias correction to TCR pairs. To estimate false discovery rates, a later analysis permuted the HLA or CMV assignments 20 times. In a later analysis, co-occurring TCRs were grouped with DBSCAN, and TCRdist sequence similarity was added when clustering was performed within HLA-allele-positive subsets. For co-occurrence clustering, repertoires with fewer than 30,000 or more than 120,000 public chains were excluded, along with five repertoires with anomalous nucleotide sharing. TCRdb mirrors the immuneACCESS table, restricted to in-frame sequences. Some clones are absent from its copies; in checked studies, under half trace to an unresolved V gene, and the reason for the others is unknown. V and J calls and clone size are given by that table; D and trimming were obtained from the DNA. For this sample the table gives fewer than 200,000 clones, of which approximately 70% were detected only once. In total, the top ten clones hold around 3% of the sample.

Via the germline V gene, CDR1 is WSHSY and CDR2 SAAADI. Reading from cysteine to phenylalanine, the CDR3 counts 12 amino acids. The kept DNA is CDR3 alone, 36 bases in frame from the first base. V is cut by 6 bases and J by 5 bases, and the space between the germline ends is 10 bases. The record originates from a study of cytomegalovirus exposure and HLA in healthy donors (dated by TCRdb to 2015 to 2018). Background on the whole study: An earlier analysis of several hundred of the donors reported 276 Gb of sequence data and 95 million to 130 million unique TCR beta sequences obtained from roughly 170 million T cells. About 280 gigabases of sequencing data and around 80 million unique TCR sequences made up an early release that covered approximately 700 HLA-typed donors. The genetic ancestry cluster associated with self-reported Caucasian donors included around four fifths of the roughly 400 genotyped donors. The study aimed to test whether signatures of past pathogen exposure could be identified by cataloging public T cell receptors. Using immunosequencing, the study profiled T cell repertoires from around 670 subjects and related those repertoires to cytomegalovirus serostatus. Along with the roughly 700-subject first cohort, a separate validation cohort of over a hundred different subjects was used. The study combined high-throughput TCR immunosequencing, statistical association of individual TCRs with disease status, and machine learning to predict cytomegalovirus infection status. In a later analysis, previously published TCR beta repertoires from fewer than 750 donors were re-analyzed and high-resolution HLA genotyping was added so that TCR occurrence patterns could be studied. Rather than using new phenotypic data, the later analysis identified candidate immune exposures from TCR beta sequences and from how often those sequences occurred across donors. An earlier analysis of nearly 600 of the donors applied high-throughput TCR beta sequencing to assess whether each TCR beta V gene segment acted as functional or pseudogenic. Donor age, sex, ethnicity and CMV serostatus were compiled together with the repertoire data. A later genetic analysis took genome-wide SNP genotypes for about 55% of the 666 donors and used that subset as a discovery cohort. Every repertoire in the discovery cohort had been generated on one and the same sequencing platform. Both class I and class II loci were covered by HLA typing, at four-digit resolution. The number of typed donors differed by locus: roughly 629-630 for A, B, C, DRB1 and DQB1; approximately 540 for DQA1; approximately 610 for DPA1; and some 450 for DPB1. Roughly 5 DR-DQ haplotypes were handled as single units for association and clustering, since linkage in the cohort was strong. On average, roughly 200,000 unique TCR beta nucleotide sequences were sequenced per donor among a few hundred genotyped donors of the cohort, with roughly 18% of those sequences being non-productive.

What the research found in general, with its limitations: At a false discovery rate of 0.05, a later analysis linked 15,000 to 20,000 TCR beta sequences to specific HLA alleles. The presence/absence analyses assumed that sequencing depth was roughly uniform across donors, and that assumption may not be true. Strong co-occurrence of HLA alleles, especially DR and DQ, made assigning TCR associations to individual alleles difficult. A further reported finding was that TCR beta sequences accurately predicted the HLA-A and HLA-B alleles for most subjects in the first cohort. A cluster of highly shared sequence variants was judged likely to be a technical artifact of the sequencing pipeline. Some IMGT-functional V segments, including TRBV6-2 and TRBV6-3, could not be told apart with the 87-base-pair reads, so those segments were excluded. In a later analysis, several top co-occurrence clusters were reported to appear linked to parvovirus B19, influenza, CMV and Epstein-Barr virus. In vitro tests confirmed that a few of the cytomegalovirus-associated TCR beta chains recognize cytomegalovirus antigens. Because HLA typing was missing for some donors at each locus, association tests included only the typed subset. Only TCR beta chains were sequenced in this cohort, and the absence of alpha or paired-chain data limited detectable features. A later genetic analysis reported fewer N-insertions in productive TCRs among donors in an Asian-associated ancestry cluster than the roughly 620-donor mean. In a later analysis, TCR association rates were found to vary across HLA loci, with the most associated TCRs seen for DRB1 alleles and the fewest for HLA-C alleles. Compared with equally common non-associated chains, HLA-associated TCR beta chains in a later analysis were more clonally expanded and had lower generation probabilities. Across donors, most TCR sequences were observed very rarely, whereas some public TCRs were present in many individuals. The study gave a list of under 200 TCR beta chains associated with cytomegalovirus. A later genetic analysis associated a missense DCLRE1C variant with V-gene and J-gene trimming of TCR beta chains, and an independent cohort replicated the association. Over 15 rarely observed V segments, including chromosome 9 orphons, were excluded from the earlier analysis of 550 to 700 of the donors because counts were too low. In an earlier analysis of 450 to 750 of the donors, most TCR beta V segments appeared in productive rearrangements about 90% or about 30% of the time, broadly matching IMGT annotations. The classifier was reported to diagnose cytomegalovirus status with high specificity and sensitivity in both the original and validation cohorts. A later analysis found that most CMV-associated TCR beta chains appeared HLA-restricted, with HLA associations seemingly driven largely by CMV exposure. The authors suggested that the approach could potentially be generalized to other disease states and immunological phenotypes. For the cohort, immune exposure information was limited to CMV serostatus. Correlated functional status among segregating V segments might be attributable to linkage disequilibrium, but an unknown experimental factor could not be ruled out.

This receptor was taken from a woman in her 40s in good health and CMV-seropositive. The sequence joins TRBV10-2 to TRBJ1-1, with a tentative D gene TRBD1 over 5 matching bases. The source material was PBMCs. The CDR3 loop reads CASSGGGTEAFF. The nucleotides are TGCGCCAGCAGCGGGGGAGGAACTGAAGCTTTCTTT.